This T cell receptor beta chain was profiled in a study of blood T cell repertoires in COVID-19. Study-wide background: COVID-19 samples collected from the United States, Italy and Spain covered acute and convalescent phases. The cDNA or gDNA used as material had been derived from T cells, B-cell-depleted T cells, or PBMCs.

CDR1 and CDR2 from the germline V gene are SNHLY and FYNNEI. The CDR3 covers 14 residues. The V end lost 2 bases, the J end lost 8 bases, and 10 bases lay between the germline ends. In the study's own analysis: Estimated nucleated cell counts came from reference gene primer amplification. Libraries were prepared by immunoSEQ multiplex PCR; TCRdb keeps only in-frame clonotypes and omits some of them. V and J calls and clone size follow that table, whereas D and trimming were derived from the DNA. The sample lists 250,000 to 350,000 clones, under 90% seen once, with 0.94% in the top ten. The chain couples TRBV2 to TRBJ1-6; D possibly corresponds to TRBD1 (5 bases). This TCR was recovered from a woman aged 40 to 50 who had recovered from COVID-19. The sample comprised peripheral blood. Here the CDR3 reads CASSEWGTDSPLHF. Written as DNA, the CDR3 is TGTGCCAGCAGTGAATGGGGGACTGATTCACCCCTCCACTTT.